The TCR beta chain described here comes from a study of T cell responses to AZD1222 COVID-19 vaccine. The germline gives CDR1 LGHDT, CDR2 YNNKEL (reference sequence). The CDR3 contains 14 residues. V lost 1 base and J lost 7, with 14 bases in between. Concerning this clone itself: Antigen: not known.

TCRdb's table, derived via immunoSEQ multiplex PCR, lists solely in-frame clones and lacks some. Of 65,000 to 95,000 clones listed, around 80% are singletons. Broader study findings: None of the repertoires were sampled until the peak T cell response had passed.

The chain joins TRBV3-1 (or the pseudogene TRBV3-2) to TRBJ2-7; D gene uncertain. Sequencing used peripheral blood, obtained on day 0 of AZD1222 vaccination. The sequence derives from an adult in good health. The CDR3 region is CASSQGVRVVEQYF. The CDR3 DNA reads as TGTGCCAGCAGCCAAGGGGTCCGGGTCGTGGAGCAGTACTTC.